The 23 T cell receptor beta chains below all came from one sample that was sequenced in a study of early T cells in non-severe SARS-CoV-2 infection. From the 5' RACE reads, TCRdb called clonotypes with MiXCR, one entry per CDR3 protein. The table lists roughly 65,000 distinct CDR3 sequences, approximately 11% of them singletons. Sequencing input: whole blood. The source of these receptors is an adult who was a healthcare worker with PCR-confirmed SARS-CoV-2 infection or an uninfected control (not recorded which).

The chain links TRBV6-1 to TRBJ2-7, with 7 bases identical to TRBD1. In germline, CDR1 is MNHNS, CDR2 SASEGT. V was pared by 2 bases and J by 2 bases, with 9 bases of the junction left unmatched. The CDR3 length is 16 residues. Here the CDR3 reads CASSENRGRKTYEQYF. In DNA, the CDR3 is TGTGCCAGCAGTGAAAACAGGGGACGGAAGACCTACGAGCAGTACTTC.

This clonotype was detected many times. The CDR3 DNA is TGCGCCAGCAGCTTGGAATTGGGGGGAAGCACAGATACGCAGTATTTT. It specifies CASSLELGGSTDTQYF. The rearrangement links TRBV5-1 to TRBJ2-3; D might be TRBD2 (6 bases). The CDR3 has 16 amino acids. The germline CDR1 and CDR2 sequences are SGHRS and YFSETQ. Trimming removed 0 bases from V and 0 bases from J, with 11 bases in between.

The chain links TRBV20-1 to TRBJ2-1; tentatively, D is TRBD1 (6 bases). CDR1 is DFQATT and CDR2 is SNEGSKA in the germline V gene (reference sequence). The CDR3 totals 15 residues. Trimming cost V 2 bases and J 7 bases, with 18 bases left between them. The CDR3 bases are TGCAGTGCTAGACCTGGGACAAACTCTCATAATGAGCAGTTCTTC. It yields the protein CSARPGTNSHNEQFF.

V and J are TRBV25-1 and TRBJ2-5; the D is unclear. Trimming removed 11 bases from V and 5 bases from J, with 6 bases in between. The CDR3 contains 9 residues. Germline CDR1 reads MGHDK; CDR2 reads SYGVNS. This chain's CDR3 is CAARETQYF. For the CDR3, the DNA is TGTGCCGCTCGGGAGACCCAGTACTTC.

The sample holds a few counts of this clonotype. The gene calls are TRBV11-2 and TRBJ2-5, with 12 bases lining up with TRBD1. Germline V CDR1 and CDR2: SGHAT, FQNNGV. The CDR3 runs 15 residues. Trimming at V came to 6 bases and at J to 5 bases, leaving 7 bases not matched to a gene. CDR3 coding DNA: TGTGCCAGCAGTTTATCCGGGACAGGGGGCGAGACCCAGTACTTC. Encoded protein: CASSLSGTGGETQYF. Based on the CDR3 plus reference TRBV11-2 and TRBJ2-5, the full variable domain is EAGVAQSPRYKIIEKRQSVAFWCNPISGHATLYWYQQILGQGPKLLIQFQNNGVVDDSQLPKDRFSAERLKGVDSTLKIQPAKLEDSAVYLCASSLSGTGGETQYFGPGTRLLVL.

This clonotype was detected only a few times. V usage is TRBV28 and J usage is TRBJ2-1; 7 nucleotides line up with TRBD1. V gave up 6 bases and J gave up 1 base; unmatched junction bases: 6. The CDR3 length is 15 residues. Germline CDR1 MDHEN, CDR2 SYDVKM. CDR3 in DNA: TGTGCCAGCAGAGTCGACAGGGATTCCTACAATGAGCAGTTCTTC. Its protein product is CASRVDRDSYNEQFF.

The gene calls are TRBV5-1 and TRBJ1-1; D unresolved. CDR3 length: 11 residues. Germline CDR1 is SGHRS and CDR2 is YFSETQ. Trimming pared 0 bases from V and 4 bases from J, leaving 1 base between. The CDR3 loop reads CASSLVTEAFF. The DNA for the CDR3 is TGCGCCAGCAGCTTGGTCACTGAAGCTTTCTTT.

In its sample, this clonotype was seen a few times. The V and J genes are TRBV6-5 and TRBJ2-1; 10 bases match TRBD2. CDR3 length: 13 residues. Looked up from germline, CDR1 is MNHEY and CDR2 is SVGAGI. V was pared by 8 bases and J by 6 bases, with 4 bases of the junction left unmatched. CDR3: CASRTSGPNEQFF. The CDR3 DNA reads TGTGCCAGCCGGACTAGCGGACCCAATGAGCAGTTCTTC.

This clonotype was seen more than once but under ten times. This chain joins TRBV10-2 and TRBJ1-6; D call uncertain. This CDR3 spans 16 amino acids. V gave up 2 bases and J gave up 4 bases, with 12 bases separating them. Germline CDR1 and CDR2: WSHSY and SAAADI. The CDR3 is CASSEGPAPYNSPLHF. Here the CDR3 DNA reads TGCGCCAGCAGTGAGGGACCGGCCCCATATAATTCACCCCTCCACTTT.

This chain connects TRBV7-2 to TRBJ1-2, with D hard to call. The germline V gene encodes CDR1 SGHTA and CDR2 FQGNSA. The CDR3 is 13 residues long. Trimming stripped 5 bases from V and 4 bases from J, with 11 bases between. Here the CDR3 reads CASSPASSYGYTF. CDR3 bases: TGTGCCAGCAGCCCTGCGTCCAGCTATGGCTACACCTTC. Combining the CDR3 with reference TRBV7-2 and TRBJ1-2 gives the whole variable domain GAGVSQSPSNKVTEKGKDVELRCDPISGHTALYWYRQSLGQGLEFLIYFQGNSAPDKSGLPSDRFSAERTGGSVSTLTIQRTQQEDSAVYLCASSPASSYGYTFGSGTRLTVV.

Ten or more counts support this clonotype. The chain is built from TRBV5-1 and TRBJ1-1; D unresolved. In germline, CDR1 is SGHRS, CDR2 YFSETQ. V was trimmed by 1 base and J by 2 bases, leaving 6 bases between them. The CDR3 loop spans 13 amino acids. The CDR3 is CASSLYPNTEAFF. CDR3 sequence (DNA): TGCGCCAGCAGCTTGTATCCCAACACTGAAGCTTTCTTT.

The table lists this clonotype with a few counts. V usage is TRBV2 and J usage is TRBJ1-1, with D uncertain. The CDR3 has 13 residues. Germline-derived CDR1 and CDR2 are SNHLY and FYNNEI. Trimming left V 6 bases short and J 5 bases short, with 13 bases between. The CDR3 region is CASRKALQTEAFF. The CDR3, as DNA: TGTGCCAGCAGGAAGGCCTTACAGACTGAAGCTTTCTTT.

The chain has TRBV10-3 and TRBJ2-1; the match to TRBD2 covers 11 bases. The germline gives CDR1 ENHRY, CDR2 SYGVKD. The CDR3 consists of 14 residues. J lost 8 bases, V lost 10 bases, and 10 bases had no gene match. The CDR3 DNA reads TGTGCCAGGTCATATAGCGGGAGGGCGGATGAGCAGTTCTTC. Its protein product is CARSYSGRADEQFF.

The genes are TRBV4-1 and TRBJ2-5, with D maybe TRBD1 (6 bases). The CDR3 extends over 15 amino acids. CDR1 is MGHRA, CDR2 YSYEKL, per germline. V lost 3 bases and J 1 base, leaving 12 bases between the germline ends. CDR3 residues: CASSQTGRSQETQYF. The CDR3 coding sequence is TGCGCCAGCAGCCAGACAGGACGGTCCCAAGAGACCCAGTACTTC.

This clonotype turned up a few times. The V gene is TRBV20-1, the J gene TRBJ2-7, with 8 bases identical to TRBD2. The CDR3 contains 14 residues. V shed 0 bases and J 3 bases; nucleotides not matched to a gene: 4. From germline, CDR1 is DFQATT and CDR2 SNEGSKA (reference sequence). CDR3 nucleotides: TGCAGTGCTAGAGATCGCGGGAGGTTCTACGAGCAGTACTTC. It encodes CSARDRGRFYEQYF.

This clonotype was seen more than once but under ten times. This rearrangement joins TRBV28 to TRBJ2-7; possibly TRBD1 for D (5 bases). The CDR3 contains 13 residues. V dropped 10 bases and J dropped 7 bases, with 20 bases sitting between them. CDR1 and CDR2 (germline): MDHEN, SYDVKM. Here the CDR3 DNA reads TGTGCCACCAATGGGGCCAGTCTAAAAGAGCAGTACTTC. Protein product: CATNGASLKEQYF.

This clonotype came up many times. The chain links TRBV15 to TRBJ1-1; D gene ambiguous. The CDR3 is 13 residues long. Germline CDR1 is LNHNV and CDR2 is YYDKDF (reference sequence). V was clipped by 8 bases and J by 1 base, with 11 bases between them. Here the CDR3 DNA reads TGTGCCACCGGTGACTGGGCGAACACTGAAGCTTTCTTT. Translated, it gives CATGDWANTEAFF.

The chain couples TRBV28 to TRBJ1-1; D not resolved. V gave up 8 bases and J gave up 5 bases, with 18 bases separating them. The CDR3 is 14 residues long. CDR1 MDHEN and CDR2 SYDVKM come from the germline V gene. CDR3 loop: CASSTSLGRTEAFF. In DNA, the CDR3 is TGTGCCAGCTCTACCTCTTTAGGACGGACTGAAGCTTTCTTT.

The rearrangement links TRBV7-6 to TRBJ1-3; D uncertain. Germline CDR1 SGHVS, CDR2 FNYEAQ. Between the trimmed V and J ends, which lost 3 bases and 0 bases, there was a span of 9 bases. The CDR3 is 15 residues long. Here the CDR3 reads CASSLTTISGNTIYF. The CDR3 DNA sequence: TGTGCCAGCAGCTTGACGACAATCTCTGGAAACACCATATATTTT. The full variable domain, its missing parts supplied by reference TRBV7-6 and TRBJ1-3, is GAGVSQSPRYKVTKRGQDVALRCDPISGHVSLYWYRQALGQGPEFLTYFNYEAQQDKSGLPNDRFSAERPEGSISTLTIQRTEQRDSAMYRCASSLTTISGNTIYFGEGSWLTVV.

This clonotype was found a few times. The rearrangement uses TRBV12-3 or TRBV12-4 and TRBJ2-5, with no clear D. V was clipped by 3 bases and J by 5 bases, with 13 bases between them. CDR3 length equals 14 residues. In DNA form, the CDR3 reads TGTGCCAGCAGTTTGGCGGACGTGAAGGAGACCCAGTACTTC. Amino acids: CASSLADVKETQYF.

The gene calls are TRBV24-1 and TRBJ1-1; TRBD1 might be the D (6 bases). The V end was cut by 7 bases, the J end by 4 bases, with 12 bases between. The germline gives CDR1 KGHDR, CDR2 SFDVKD. The CDR3 has 13 residues. The CDR3 is CATSITGTTEAFF. As DNA, the CDR3 is TGTGCCACCAGCATCACAGGGACCACTGAAGCTTTCTTT.

The chain joins TRBV2 to TRBJ1-1; 9 bases agree with TRBD1. V dropped 6 bases and J dropped 1; count of bases not matched to a gene: 6. Germline values: CDR1 SNHLY, CDR2 FYNNEI. The CDR3 runs 15 residues. The CDR3 region is CASSRTGVTNTEAFF. The CDR3 nucleotides read TGTGCCAGCAGCCGGACAGGGGTGACGAACACTGAAGCTTTCTTT. The full variable domain, in which reference TRBV2 and TRBJ1-1 provide the parts outside the CDR3, is EPEVTQTPSHQVTQMGQEVILRCVPISNHLYFYWYRQILGQKVEFLVSFYNNEISEKSEIFDDQFSVERPDGSNFTLKIRSTKLEDSAMYFCASSRTGVTNTEAFFGQGTRLTVV.

This clonotype was seen more than once but under ten times. The chain links TRBV28 to TRBJ2-3, with D tentatively TRBD1 (6 bases). The V gene's germline CDR1 is MDHEN and CDR2 SYDVKM. V shed 6 bases and J shed 2 bases, with 15 bases lying between them. The CDR3 length is 15 residues. CDR3 region: CASSPPTGTTDTQYF. CDR3 DNA sequence: TGTGCCAGCAGCCCCCCCACAGGGACCACAGATACGCAGTATTTT.